This TCR beta chain is from a study of monozygotic twins with inflammatory bowel disease (dated by TCRdb to 2018 to 2020). Broadly, across the study: The complete study included roughly 30 monozygotic twin pairs: 19 IBD-discordant Danish pairs and nine German pairs, of which four were IBD-concordant and five were IBD-discordant. Each individual had, on average, about 151 000 unique TCRalpha sequences and 181 000 unique TCRbeta sequences available for analysis. The search for disease-associated traits relied mainly on comparing IBD patients with their genetically identical healthy co-twins within discordant pairs. What the authors observed across the whole study: The analysis was unable to tell different T cell subtypes apart. Measured by the inverse Simpson index, TCRbeta repertoire diversity was lower in IBD patients than in their healthy co-twins. Differing immunosuppressive treatments among patients may have added background noise and inter-individual variability to the repertoires. The results gave no support for a single strong signal or clonotype linked to IBD. No difference in repertoire similarity was observed between concordant and discordant twins, possibly owing to limited statistical power. Fewer clonotypes were shared with other individuals by IBD patients than by healthy twins, most markedly in patients showing signs of disease activity.

From each donor, a roughly 2.4 ml peripheral blood sample was collected into PAXgene tubes and kept at -80 degrees C. Without any T cell sorting, total RNA was extracted from whole blood using the PAXgene blood miRNA kit on an automated QIAcube. Peripheral blood from monozygotic twin pairs who were concordant or discordant for inflammatory bowel disease underwent deep TCRalpha and TCRbeta repertoire profiling using unique molecular barcoding. Smoking habits were recorded for all twin pairs, with individuals classified as current, former or never smokers. Library generation was performed with 5' RACE. Preparation of each TCR library used about 3,200 ng of total RNA. cDNA was synthesized with SMARTScribe reverse transcriptase in eight separate reactions per sample. During cDNA synthesis, template switching was used to introduce unique molecular identifiers that contained a 6-nucleotide sample barcode. TCRalpha and TCRbeta cDNA was amplified by two nested PCRs of around 16 and 10 cycles, with bead purification after each PCR. Before amplification, the cDNA was treated with uracil DNA-glycosylase and purified using the QIAquick PCR purification kit. The second PCR added Illumina TruSeq-compatible adapters along with sample-specific barcodes. TapeStation and Qubit were used to check library quality and concentration, and about 5.2 ng of each library went into the pool. Sequencing of the pooled libraries was done on an Illumina HiSeq2500 single-index Rapid Run using custom sequencing primers and 2 x 100 bp reads. From the authors' description of their analysis: MiGEC version 1.2.6 was used for UMI-based consensus assembly to correct PCR and sequencing errors. V(D)J alignment, clonotype assembly and CDR3 extraction were performed with MiXCR version 2.1.1. To normalise gene usage, clonotype sharing and MAIT/NKT TCR abundance, the analysis used the top 1000, 10 000 and 20 000 clonotypes per sample. After downsampling to 27 000 UMIs, diversity was calculated as the inverse Simpson index using the vegan R package. Statistical testing used paired Mann-Whitney U tests on the discordant twin pairs and applied Benjamini-Hochberg correction for multiple testing. Each entry corresponds to one CDR3 protein sequence from reads that TCRdb reprocessed, and DNA is not given. TCRdb, not the original authors, processed these V and J calls. The table for this sample records a few hundred thousand distinct CDR3 sequences. Roughly 1.7% of the sample is taken by the ten largest.

With regard to this clonotype: Its antigen has not been determined.

From the germline V gene (reference sequence), CDR1 is DFQATT and CDR2 is SNEGSKA. The CDR3 runs 18 residues from the cysteine to the phenylalanine. No DNA has been recorded. The sequenced sample was blood. The chain is assembled from TRBV20-1 and TRBJ2-2; the D gene TCRdb calls, TRBD2, cannot be checked with no DNA. This TCR came from a human donor with ulcerative colitis or Crohn's disease, or a healthy co-twin of an affected twin (not recorded which). The CDR3 region reads CSARAGTSGGHSTGELFF.